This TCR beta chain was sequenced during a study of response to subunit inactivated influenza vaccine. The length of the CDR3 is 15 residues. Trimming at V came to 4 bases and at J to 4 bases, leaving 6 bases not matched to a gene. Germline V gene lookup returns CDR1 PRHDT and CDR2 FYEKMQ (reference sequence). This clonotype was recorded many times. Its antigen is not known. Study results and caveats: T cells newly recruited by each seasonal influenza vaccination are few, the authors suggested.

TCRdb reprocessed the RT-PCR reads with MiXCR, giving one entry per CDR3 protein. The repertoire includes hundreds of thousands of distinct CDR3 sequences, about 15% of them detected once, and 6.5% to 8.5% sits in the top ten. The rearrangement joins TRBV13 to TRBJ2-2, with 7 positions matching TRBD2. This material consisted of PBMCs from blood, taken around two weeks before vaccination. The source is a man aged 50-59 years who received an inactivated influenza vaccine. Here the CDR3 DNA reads TGTGCCAGCAGCTCCAGGACTAGACGCACCGGGGAGCTGTTTTTT. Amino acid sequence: CASSSRTRRTGELFF.